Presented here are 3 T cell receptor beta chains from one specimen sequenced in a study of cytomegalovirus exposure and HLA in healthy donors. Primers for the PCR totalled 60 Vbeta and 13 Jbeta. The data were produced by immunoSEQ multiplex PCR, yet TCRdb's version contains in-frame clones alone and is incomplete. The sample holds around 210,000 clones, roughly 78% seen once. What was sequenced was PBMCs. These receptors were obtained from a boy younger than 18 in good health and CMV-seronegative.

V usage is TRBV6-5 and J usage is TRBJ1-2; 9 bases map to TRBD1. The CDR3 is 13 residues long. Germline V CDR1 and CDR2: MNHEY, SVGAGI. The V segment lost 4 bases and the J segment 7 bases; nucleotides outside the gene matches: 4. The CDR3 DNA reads TGTGCCAGCAGTTGGCGGACAGGGGTTGGCTACACCTTC. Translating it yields CASSWRTGVGYTF.

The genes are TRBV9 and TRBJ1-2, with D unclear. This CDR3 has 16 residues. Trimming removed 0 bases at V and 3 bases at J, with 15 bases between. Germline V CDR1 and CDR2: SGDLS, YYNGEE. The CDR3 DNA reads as TGTGCCAGCAGCGTAGGGAGTGGTATAGAATACTATGGCTACACCTTC. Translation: CASSVGSGIEYYGYTF.

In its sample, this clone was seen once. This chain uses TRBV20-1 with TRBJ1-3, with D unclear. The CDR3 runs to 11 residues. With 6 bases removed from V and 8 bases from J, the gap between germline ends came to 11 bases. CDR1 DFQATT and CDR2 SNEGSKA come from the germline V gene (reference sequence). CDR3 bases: TGCAGTGCGAGGAGAAGCGACACCATATATTTT. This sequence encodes CSARRSDTIYF.